A selection of T cell receptor beta chains follows, all from one sample in a study of breast tumors, draining lymph nodes, adjacent tissues. TCRdb called the multiplex PCR reads again in MiXCR, with one record for every CDR3 protein. The sample gives about 140,000 distinct CDR3 sequences, approximately 32% of which show up once; around 2.3% is in the top ten. The sample consisted of axillary lymph node tissue. The source is a female donor with breast cancer. Some clones in this sample may be carry-over from other donors' samples. The CDR3 runs from the conserved cysteine through the conserved F or W. A D gene is named only where the DNA matches it firmly. Expanded clones get a size class; other rows say once, few or many, or leave the size out.

>TRBJ2-4|TRBV5-6|many|-
CASSLGLAKNIQYF
>TRBJ2-6|TRBV9|-|TRBD1
CASSRDSLSGANVLTF
>TRBJ2-2|TRBV12-3/TRBV12-4|-|-
CASRSQVAGELFF
>TRBJ2-3|TRBV7-9|-|TRBD2
CASSLAGGIDTQYF
>TRBJ2-7|TRBV20-1|-|-
CSAPPRVFSEQYF
>TRBJ1-4|TRBV7-9|-|TRBD1
CASSPGTGWGVGEKLFF
>TRBJ2-6|TRBV7-9|-|-
CASSSHRTDSGANLLTF
>TRBJ1-5|TRBV12-3/TRBV12-4|many|-
CASSLTGSSNQPQHF
>TRBJ2-1|TRBV7-8|many|-
CASSLVVAAYNEQFF
>TRBJ2-7|TRBV6-6|-|-
CASSTGRGKNEQYF
>TRBJ2-3|TRBV3-1|many|-
CASSQDRLSTDTQYF
>TRBJ2-1|TRBV24-1|few|-
CATSERGEQFF
>TRBJ2-5|TRBV20-1|many|-
CSARFAGYQETQYF
>TRBJ1-2|TRBV24-1|-|TRBD1
CATSETGSNYGYTF
>TRBJ1-2|TRBV5-1|-|TRBD1
CASSSGQGMDGYTF
>TRBJ2-1|TRBV12-3/TRBV12-4|many|-
CASSDRQVRLRNEQFF
>TRBJ1-1|TRBV10-3|few|-
CAIRAAGSEAFF
>TRBJ1-6|TRBV6-1|many|-
CASSIQHATGGSPLHF
>TRBJ2-1|TRBV12-3/TRBV12-4|many|-
CASSFISSGEQFF
>TRBJ1-4|TRBV7-9|-|-
CTGQGRTNEKLFF
>TRBJ2-3|TRBV5-1|-|-
CASSLNPSGIDTQYF
>TRBJ1-2|TRBV6-1|many|-
CASSSRGPYGYTF
>TRBJ2-2|TRBV2|many|-
CASSYAFANTGELFF
>TRBJ1-1|TRBV9|few|TRBD1
CASSPQTGSTEAFF
>TRBJ1-2|TRBV29-1|many|-
CSALTGTSYGYTF
>TRBJ2-5|TRBV6-5|many|-
CASSRGARETQYF
>TRBJ2-7|TRBV7-2|many|-
CASSLEAMGLYEQYF
>TRBJ1-4|TRBV7-6|many|-
CASSRTQGLVEKLFF
>TRBJ1-6|TRBV6-1|many|TRBD1
CASSEHRQGALSYNSPLHF
>TRBJ2-1|TRBV20-1|-|-
CSARWGDNEQFF
>TRBJ1-2|TRBV13|-|-
CASSLGPRAAGYTF
>TRBJ1-2|TRBV28|many|TRBD1
CASSLIRQGDYGYTF
>TRBJ2-1|TRBV7-8|many|-
CASSLVLRNEQFF
>TRBJ2-3|TRBV20-1|-|TRBD2
CSVDGGRYGTDTQYF
>TRBJ1-5|TRBV7-3|-|-
CASSLNGGADQPQHF
>TRBJ1-1|TRBV5-8|-|-
CASSLGATGYLTEAFF
>-|TRBV7-2|many|TRBD2
CASSLVSAGTTDTQYF
>TRBJ1-2|TRBV6-5|many|-
CASSYQKGVHGYTF
>TRBJ2-3|TRBV2|many|-
CASSEEGDGDTQYF
>TRBJ2-7|TRBV7-3|-|TRBD2
CASSFGLAGGPDEQYF
>TRBJ1-2|TRBV19|many|-
CASRGASLNYGYTF
>TRBJ1-6|TRBV12-3/TRBV12-4|many|-
CASASLVRPRNSPLHF
>TRBJ1-5|TRBV6-5|few|-
CASSHSSVNQPQHF
>TRBJ1-2|TRBV7-2|many|TRBD1
CASTGKTGFGYGYPF
>TRBJ1-5|TRBV6-1|many|-
CASSVLTYQPQHF
>TRBJ2-7|TRBV29-1|-|TRBD1
CSVEDRSQGLEQYF
>TRBJ2-1|TRBV12-3/TRBV12-4|many|TRBD2
CASIWTSGGDEQFF
>TRBJ1-6|TRBV2|many|TRBD1
CASSNRQGVSSALHF
>TRBJ2-3|TRBV20-1|many|-
CSASPGTDTQYF
>TRBJ1-4|TRBV6-5|many|-
CASSYGGGINEKLFF
>TRBJ2-5|TRBV5-1|many|-
CASSAGAQETQYF
>TRBJ1-2|TRBV30|many|-
CAWSWRSGYTF
>TRBJ1-1|TRBV20-1|-|-
CSAFGTLLNTEASF